The 8 T cell receptor beta chains reported below all come from one sample, sequenced in a study of CD8+ T cells in alopecia areata. Reverse transcription of extracted RNA yielded cDNA, which provided the sequencing template. Assay used: immunoSEQ multiplex PCR; TCRdb lists only in-frame clones, some missing. The repertoire holds around 69,000 clones, with approximately 60% as singletons. Sequences were derived from CD8+ T cells sorted from blood, sampled at week 0. The receptor source for this set is a human donor with alopecia areata.

The chain combines TRBV27 with TRBJ1-1, with 8 nucleotides matching TRBD1. CDR1 MNHEY and CDR2 SMNVEV come from the germline V gene (reference sequence). The CDR3 sequence is 15 residues long. Trimming took 8 bases from V and 0 from J; bases not matched to a gene: 8. The CDR3 loop reads CASLSGTGLNTEAFF. CDR3 DNA: TGTGCCAGCCTGTCGGGGACAGGCCTGAACACTGAAGCTTTCTTT.

V gene TRBV29-1 combines with J gene TRBJ2-7; D is undetermined. Per germline, CDR1 SQVTM and CDR2 ANQGSEA. Between the trimmed V and J ends, which lost 1 base and 2 bases, there was a span of 6 bases. This CDR3 has 12 residues. The CDR3 region is CSVEVQPYEQYF. The CDR3 DNA follows: TGCAGCGTTGAAGTACAACCCTACGAGCAGTACTTC.

This sequence joins TRBV15 and TRBJ1-4, with 7 bases lining up with TRBD1. Germline V gene data show CDR1 as LNHNV and CDR2 as YYDKDF (reference sequence). This CDR3 spans 15 amino acids. V dropped 1 base and J dropped 8; count of bases not matched to a gene: 7. The CDR3 sequence: CATSRVAGGGEKLFF. The CDR3 DNA is TGTGCCACCAGCAGAGTAGCAGGGGGAGGAGAAAAACTGTTTTTT. Using reference TRBV15 and TRBJ1-4 for the parts outside the CDR3, the full variable domain is DAMVIQNPRYQVTQFGKPVTLSCSQTLNHNVMYWYQQKSSQAPKLLFHYYDKDFNNEADTPDNFQSRRPNTSFCFLDIRSPGLGDTAMYLCATSRVAGGGEKLFFGSGTQLSVL.

V usage is TRBV5-6 and J usage is TRBJ2-3, with TRBD1 identical over 8 bases. Trimming removed 0 bases from V and 4 bases from J; junction bases left unmatched: 10. The germline V gene has CDR1 SGHDT and CDR2 YYEEEE. The CDR3 spans 17 residues. The CDR3 region is CASSLVRQGTASDTQYF. In nucleotides, the CDR3 is TGTGCCAGCAGCTTGGTTCGACAGGGGACGGCGTCAGATACGCAGTATTTT.

The rearrangement uses TRBV28 and TRBJ1-6, with 7 nucleotides matching TRBD1. Germline V lookup: CDR1 MDHEN, CDR2 SYDVKM. This CDR3 is built from 15 residues. V shed 2 bases and J 8 bases; nucleotides not matched to a gene: 6. The CDR3 bases are TGTGCCAGCAGTTTAGACAGGGTTTACTATTCACCCCTCCACTTT. This encodes CASSLDRVYYSPLHF.

This chain uses TRBV27 with TRBJ2-7, with a possible D match to TRBD2 (5 bases). The CDR3 length is 14 residues. Germline loops: CDR1 MNHEY, CDR2 SMNVEV (reference sequence). V gave up 6 bases and J gave up 6 bases, with 18 bases separating them. The DNA for the CDR3 is TGTGCCAGCAGCCGGGATCCGGGTGTCGGCGAGCAGTACTTC. Its translation is CASSRDPGVGEQYF.

The chain couples TRBV28 to TRBJ2-1, with no clear D. This CDR3 spans 16 amino acids. Germline assignment: CDR1 MDHEN and CDR2 SYDVKM. The V and J ends lost 7 bases and 0 bases respectively, with 16 bases between them. In nucleotides, the CDR3 is TGTGCCAGCAAATTCGGGCTGCAGAGCTCCTACAATGAGCAGTTCTTC. Its translation: CASKFGLQSSYNEQFF.

The chain joins TRBV30 to TRBJ2-3, with no clear D. The V gene lost 0 bases and the J gene lost 4 bases, with 5 bases spanning the gap. The CDR3 covers 12 residues. Germline V gene sequence: CDR1 GTSNPN, CDR2 SVGIG (reference sequence). Here the CDR3 reads CAWSVGSDTQYF. The CDR3 DNA follows: TGTGCCTGGAGTGTGGGGTCAGATACGCAGTATTTT. Combining the CDR3 with reference TRBV30 and TRBJ2-3 gives the whole variable domain SQTIHQWPATLVQPVGSPLSLECTVEGTSNPNLYWYRQAAGRGLQLLFYSVGIGQISSEVPQNLSASRPQDRQFILSSKKLLLSDSGFYLCAWSVGSDTQYFGPGTRLTVL.